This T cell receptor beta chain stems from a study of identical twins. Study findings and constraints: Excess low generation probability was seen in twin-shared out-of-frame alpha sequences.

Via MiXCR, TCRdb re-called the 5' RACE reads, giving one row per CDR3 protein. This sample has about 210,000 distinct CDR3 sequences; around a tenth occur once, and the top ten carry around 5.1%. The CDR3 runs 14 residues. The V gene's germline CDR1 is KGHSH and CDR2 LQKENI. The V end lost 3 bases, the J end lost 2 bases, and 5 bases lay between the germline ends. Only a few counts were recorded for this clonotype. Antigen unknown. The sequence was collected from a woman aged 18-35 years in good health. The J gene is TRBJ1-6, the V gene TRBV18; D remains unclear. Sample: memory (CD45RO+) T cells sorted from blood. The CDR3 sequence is CASSPDPYNSPLHF. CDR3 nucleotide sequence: TGTGCCAGCTCACCGGACCCCTATAATTCACCCCTCCACTTT.